The TCR beta chain under discussion was sequenced for a study of T cells in Graves' hyperthyroidism and ophthalmopathy (dated by TCRdb to the late 2010s). Describing the broader study: Peripheral blood samples were taken at initial diagnosis, before any treatment was given. A discovery cohort of fewer than 110 patients, roughly 40 with Graves' ophthalmopathy and about 58 with stable Graves' hyperthyroidism, was used to find distinguishing TCR V-J signatures. Whether ophthalmopathy could be predicted prospectively was tested in an independent validation cohort made up of approximately 19 hyperthyroidism patients plus 17 patients who later progressed to ophthalmopathy. The 90 or so discovery patients were randomly split 7:3 into training and test sets. Thyroid tissue and blood T-cell repertoires from about six Graves' hyperthyroidism patients were also compared in the study. Once sampling was done, hyperthyroidism patients were given methimazole at a starting dose of 30 mg daily, whereas ophthalmopathy patients were given high-dose intravenous methylprednisolone. The paper describes TCR Vbeta CDR3 sequencing of some 130 peripheral blood samples, made up of about 40 ophthalmopathy patients, roughly 75 hyperthyroidism patients and roughly 17 progressor patients. The investigation overall reported the following: Sample size was not statistically predetermined, and investigators were not blinded to group allocation. In validation, the model predicted progression to ophthalmopathy with roughly 70% sensitivity and around 72% specificity, a median of around 6.6 months before onset. Most expanded thyroid clonotypes (frequency above 0.001) were also found in blood, which suggests that blood repertoires may mirror thyroid immune responses. A 13 V-J signature model separated ophthalmopathy from stable hyperthyroidism, with about 88% sensitivity and just under 84% specificity in cross-validation and 80%/75% in testing.

Stable Graves' hyperthyroidism was defined as no progression to ophthalmopathy during 18 months of follow-up. The hyperthyroidism patients were between 18 and 65 years old and newly diagnosed, with a disease duration of less than 2 months. Any patient with an uncontrolled infection, another autoimmune disease, pregnancy or lactation was excluded. Diagnoses were established on the basis of clinical symptoms, serum thyroxine and TRAb, thyroid ultrasound, and orbital computed tomography. PBMCs were separated from roughly 10 ml of fresh peripheral blood using Ficoll-Paque density gradient centrifugation. Total RNA was extracted using Trizol reagent, and RNA quality was assessed on an Agilent 2100 Bioanalyzer. Amplification of TCR beta CDR3 regions was carried out from RNA transcripts. The TCR CDR3 was subjected to a first round of RT-PCR using the HTBI primer set and the Qiagen OneStep RT-PCR kit. A second multiplex PCR round built the libraries, followed by size selection and purification. Libraries were sequenced paired-end with 100 bp reads on an Illumina HiSeq2000. Processing in the source paper ran as follows. SOAPnuke was used to process the raw data, with reads discarded if the reads contained adapters or uncalled bases, had a mean Phred below 15, or lacked an exact constant-primer or identifier match. High-quality paired reads were merged using COPE v1.2.5, and each unique nucleotide sequence was defined as a clonotype. MiTCR v1.1 was used to align clonotypes to the IMGT TRBV, TRBD and TRBJ reference segments. Only V-J combinations with frequency above 0.0001, covering 98% to 99.2% of repertoires, were analysed. The TCS score was defined as F50 (clonal expansion) divided by E x V (chaos), with BLOSUM62-based TCRdist calculated between CDR3 peptides within each V-J. Welch's t-statistics and random forest reduced around 520 V-J features to around 14, which were used in a naive Bayes classifier (R e1071). TCRdb reprocessed the public reads (quality trimming at Q25 with fastp, clone calling with MiXCR) and kept in-frame beta chains. Rows merge per CDR3 protein into single entries with the most common DNA and genes. These V and J calls originate from TCRdb's pipeline instead of the authors' own analysis. The sample data list approximately 640,000 distinct CDR3 sequences, and 15% to 20% of these were observed just once. Around 15% of the sample is in the top ten clones.

This clonotype was seen repeatedly, ten times or more. The antigen it binds to is not known. Base qualities are not recorded, but no much larger clone differs from it by a single base. CDR1 and CDR2, looked up from the germline V gene, are MDHEN and SYDVKM. Including the terminal cysteine and phenylalanine, the CDR3 comprises 16 residues. The DNA shown is the 48-base CDR3, in frame from base 1. Here V drops 6 bases and J drops 7 bases, and the junction holds 10 bases not matched to any gene. This sequence was found in a man aged 50-59 years with Graves' hyperthyroidism. The sequenced sample consisted of blood. The rearranged segments are TRBV28 and TRBJ1-5; 12 central bases correspond to TRBD1. The encoded CDR3 is CASSDPGQGAQQPQHF. The DNA is as follows: TGTGCCAGCAGCGACCCGGGACAGGGGGCTCAGCAGCCCCAGCATTTT.